This T cell receptor (beta chain) was sequenced during a study of chemoradiotherapy in HPV16-positive cancers. Repertoires were sampled repeatedly during chemoradiotherapy. Sequenced by immunoSEQ multiplex PCR; TCRdb stores in-frame clones only, minus some. The sample carries just under 40,000 clones, 76% recorded once. Trimming took off 4 bases at V and 7 bases at J, with 13 bases between the two ends. In germline, CDR1 is LNHDA, CDR2 SQIVND (reference sequence). This CDR3 has 13 residues. The source of this sequence is a human donor with HPV-associated anogenital cancer. The chain couples TRBV19 to TRBJ1-1; possibly TRBD1 for D (6 bases). The material sequenced was blood, taken from a patient who underwent chemoradiotherapy. The CDR3 sequence: CASSTTPDSEAFF. The CDR3 DNA follows: TGTGCCAGTAGTACTACACCGGACAGTGAAGCTTTCTTT. Full variable domain (rest looked up from reference TRBV19 and TRBJ1-1): DGGITQSPKYLFRKEGQNVTLSCEQNLNHDAMYWYRQDPGQGLRLIYYSQIVNDFQKGDIAEGYSVSREKKESFPLTVTSAQKNPTAFYLCASSTTPDSEAFFGQGTRLTVV.